This T cell receptor beta chain was found in a study of T cells after yellow fever vaccination. TCRdb processed the 5' RACE reads anew with MiXCR; each CDR3 protein has one entry. The sample yields roughly 120,000 distinct CDR3 sequences, 8.4% seen once. This clonotype was detected many times. The CDR3 extends over 14 amino acids. Trimming shortened V by 0 bases and J by 5 bases, and 13 bases separated the two germline ends. Germline values: CDR1 DFQATT, CDR2 SNEGSKA (reference sequence). Sequencing was performed on CD8+ T cells sorted from PBMCs, taken 45 days after the yellow fever booster vaccination. The chain employs TRBV20-1 and TRBJ1-1; possible D gene TRBD1, 5 bases. The origin of this receptor is a man aged 25-40 years who received the YFV17D yellow fever vaccine. CDR3 loop: CSARDLGRGTEAFF. The CDR3 coding sequence is TGCAGTGCTAGAGATCTCGGGAGGGGTACTGAAGCTTTCTTT.